This TCR beta chain was identified in a study of cytomegalovirus exposure and HLA in healthy donors. Trimming pared 0 bases from V and 8 bases from J, leaving 17 bases between. The germline gives CDR1 SGDLS, CDR2 YYNGEE. The CDR3 sequence is 15 residues long. To note about this clone: Its antigen is not identified.

Study conclusions and caveats: When the data were analyzed later, several of the most significant clusters appeared to be linked to common viral pathogens. V segments that were indistinguishable, TRBV6-2 and TRBV6-3 among them, were omitted from analysis. In a later analysis, CMV-associated beta chains were mostly HLA-associated, it appeared.

The study ran its PCR with 60 Vbeta and 13 Jbeta primers. The method was immunoSEQ multiplex PCR; TCRdb's version includes in-frame clones alone and lacks a portion of them. This repertoire shows some 120,000 clones, 79% found once; its top ten account for more than 1.5%. Sequenced input: PBMCs. V gene TRBV9 combines with J gene TRBJ1-2; D is possibly TRBD1 (6 bases). This receptor was identified in a young man in good health and CMV-seronegative. The CDR3 region is CASSVGTSGVYGYTF. In DNA, the CDR3 is TGTGCCAGCAGCGTAGGGACCTCAGGGGTGTACGGCTACACCTTC. Combining the CDR3 with reference TRBV9 and TRBJ1-2 gives the whole variable domain DSGVTQTPKHLITATGQRVTLRCSPRSGDLSVYWYQQSLDQGLQFLIQYYNGEERAKGNILERFSAQQFPDLHSELNLSSLELGDSALYFCASSVGTSGVYGYTFGSGTRLTVV.